Following are 5 T cell receptor beta chains from one sample sequenced in a study of somatic mutations in cytotoxic T cells in rheumatoid arthritis. This table comes from immunoSEQ multiplex PCR, and its TCRdb copy is limited to in-frame clones, with some not included. The sample lists fewer than 15,000 clones; around 70% were seen once. Sequenced: CD8+ T cells sorted from blood. These receptors all stem from an adult with rheumatoid arthritis.

This chain uses TRBV9 with TRBJ2-5; 8 positions agree with TRBD2. With 3 bases clipped from V and 5 bases from J, the junction kept 18 bases outside the gene matches. The length of the CDR3 is 18 residues. The germline V gene has CDR1 SGDLS and CDR2 YYNGEE. CDR3 sequence reads: CASSEKGGGTIGAETQYF. The CDR3 DNA sequence: TGTGCCAGCAGCGAGAAGGGCGGGGGGACGATAGGGGCGGAGACCCAGTACTTC.

The rearrangement uses TRBV4-1 and TRBJ1-2; D unclear. The germline gives CDR1 MGHRA, CDR2 YSYEKL. This CDR3 contains 12 residues. V lost 3 bases, J lost 8 bases, and 10 bases lay in between. The CDR3 loop is CASSQDQLGYTF. The CDR3 DNA sequence: TGCGCCAGCAGCCAGGACCAGTTGGGCTACACCTTC.

This chain links TRBV28 with TRBJ2-2, with D unresolved. Deletions cut 6 bases from V and 0 bases from J, with 14 bases between. Germline values: CDR1 MDHEN, CDR2 SYDVKM. CDR3 length equals 16 residues. The CDR3 protein is CASSPARVSNTGELFF. CDR3 DNA: TGTGCCAGCAGCCCCGCAAGGGTTTCGAACACCGGGGAGCTGTTTTTT.

This clone has just a few counts. The chain carries TRBV4-3 and TRBJ2-6; tentative D call: TRBD2 (5 bases). V lost 5 bases to trimming and J lost 1 base, with 18 bases between them. Germline values: CDR1 LGHNA, CDR2 YSLEER. This CDR3 has 18 residues. The CDR3 DNA sequence: TGCGCCAGCAGCAAAAAAACGGGAATACGATCTGGGGCCAACGTCCTGACTTTC. It yields the protein CASSKKTGIRSGANVLTF.

The V and J genes are TRBV18 and TRBJ2-3; D perhaps matches TRBD1 (5 bases). V was trimmed by 2 bases and J by 2 bases, leaving 14 bases between them. Germline CDR1 and CDR2: KGHSH and LQKENI. This CDR3 is 16 amino acids long. The CDR3 loop reads CASSPATDKLTDTQYF. The DNA for the CDR3 is TGTGCCAGCTCACCAGCGACGGACAAACTCACAGATACGCAGTATTTT. Drawing the rest from reference TRBV18 and TRBJ2-3, the complete variable domain is NAGVMQNPRHLVRRRGQEARLRCSPMKGHSHVYWYRQLPEEGLKFMVYLQKENIIDESGMPKERFSAEFPKEGPSILRIQQVVRGDSAAYFCASSPATDKLTDTQYFGPGTRLTVL.